Listed here is a single T cell receptor (beta chain). Its antigen remains unknown. The CDR3 consists of 15 residues. The V and J ends lost 0 bases and 2 bases, in that order; junction bases with no gene match: 2. The germline CDR1 and CDR2 sequences are SGHRS and YFSETQ. This sample stems from a study of CD8+ T cells in alopecia areata. About the research overall: Tofacitinib dosing lasted 6 to 18 months, which was then followed by 6 months off drug.

Investigators isolated RNA and reverse transcribed it into cDNA to act as the sequencing template. The method was immunoSEQ multiplex PCR; TCRdb's version includes in-frame clones alone and lacks a portion of them. Among hundreds of thousands of clones listed, about two fifths were seen once. As for treatment: oral pan-JAK inhibitor, 5-10 mg twice daily. Isolation of CD4+ and CD8+ T cells from PBMCs was achieved by sorting. Regarding the study as a whole: During tofacitinib treatment, many expanded lesional clones remained in scalp and blood. Tofacitinib delivered significant drops in scalp clonality and in expanded CD8+ clones among the top 100.

Sample: CD4+ T cells sorted from blood, taken at week 34, from a patient treated with tofacitinib. This rearrangement joins TRBV5-1 to TRBJ2-1, with 7 bases lining up with TRBD1. The origin of this receptor is a human donor with alopecia areata. The CDR3 loop is CASSLEGQTYNEQFF. The CDR3 nucleotides are TGCGCCAGCAGCTTGGAGGGACAGACCTACAATGAGCAGTTCTTC.